This T cell receptor beta chain is drawn from a study of shared T cell receptors in the human thymus. Measured with immunoSEQ multiplex PCR; TCRdb has only the in-frame clones, and not every one. The sample lists about 660,000 clones, around 89% occurring once. V lost 6 bases, J lost 5 bases, and 11 bases stayed unmatched. CDR1 MDHEN and CDR2 SYDVKM come from the germline V gene. This CDR3 has 17 amino acids. These data also formed part of another study, on human thymus T cells. That paper adds: From resections taken during corrective heart surgery, the thymus tissue was obtained. Thymic and blood repertoires seemed to show skewed V and J gene use. In unrelated individuals, thymic repertoires overlapped highly, according to related research.

This receptor was taken from a boy under two years old with a congenital heart defect. The sample taken for sequencing was thymocytes. The genes are TRBV28 and TRBJ2-7; 15 nucleotides line up with TRBD2. The CDR3 region has the DNA TGTGCCAGCAGGGGGACTAGCGGGAGGCCGTGGGGCCACGAGCAGTACTTC. Residues: CASRGTSGRPWGHEQYF.